A single sample is the source of the 20 T cell receptor beta chains below, sequenced in a study of blood T cell repertoires in COVID-19. Measured with immunoSEQ multiplex PCR; TCRdb has only the in-frame clones, and not every one. Of about 140,000 clones in the sample, 85% were seen once. Specimen: peripheral blood. These receptor sequences come from a man aged 50 to 60 with acute or convalescent COVID-19.

The chain uses TRBV9 and TRBJ2-3; 7 bases line up with TRBD2. Germline-derived CDR1 and CDR2 are SGDLS and YYNGEE. Trimming removed 4 bases from V and 0 bases from J; junction bases left unmatched: 8. The CDR3 extends over 16 amino acids. CDR3 in DNA: TGTGCCAGCAGCTCAAGGGAGGGAGTTAGCACAGATACGCAGTATTTT. It yields the protein CASSSREGVSTDTQYF. The variable domain in full, completed from reference TRBV9 and TRBJ2-3, reads DSGVTQTPKHLITATGQRVTLRCSPRSGDLSVYWYQQSLDQGLQFLIQYYNGEERAKGNILERFSAQQFPDLHSELNLSSLELGDSALYFCASSSREGVSTDTQYFGPGTRLTVL.

The chain couples TRBV11-1 to TRBJ2-2, with D unresolved. CDR3 length: 13 amino acids. Germline CDR1 is SGHAT and CDR2 is FQDESV (reference sequence). V was trimmed by 5 bases and J by 7 bases, leaving 11 bases between them. This CDR3 is CASSPRSRGELFF. The DNA for the CDR3 is TGTGCCAGCAGCCCCCGCAGTCGCGGGGAGCTGTTTTTT.

The gene calls are TRBV19 and TRBJ1-2; possibly TRBD1 for D (5 bases). Deletions cut 5 bases from V and 2 bases from J, with 15 bases between. This CDR3 has 15 residues. Germline V gene sequence: CDR1 LNHDA, CDR2 SQIVND (reference sequence). CDR3 region: CASSPQGWLNYGYTF. As DNA, the CDR3 is TGTGCCAGTAGTCCCCAGGGTTGGCTGAACTATGGCTACACCTTC.

The rearrangement joins TRBV6-1 to TRBJ1-5; no clear D gene. The V gene lost 2 bases and the J gene lost 0 bases, with 11 bases spanning the gap. CDR1 and CDR2 from the germline V gene are MNHNS and SASEGT. This CDR3 is 16 amino acids long. CDR3 in DNA: TGTGCCAGCAGTGAAAGGTTGAGGAGTAGCAATCAGCCCCAGCATTTT. Its protein product is CASSERLRSSNQPQHF.

The chain uses TRBV3-1 (or the pseudogene TRBV3-2) and TRBJ1-1; the match to TRBD1 covers 7 bases. Germline V gene sequence: CDR1 LGHDT, CDR2 YNNKEL (reference sequence). The CDR3 extends over 14 amino acids. The ends lost 4 bases at V and 3 bases at J; junction bases unmatched: 5. This CDR3 reads CASSRDSSYTEAFF. The DNA for the CDR3 is TGTGCCAGCAGCCGGGACAGTAGTTACACTGAAGCTTTCTTT.

Comment on this clone: At one boundary the junction diverges from the germline segment, which might be a read error. The V call is TRBV5-4, the J call TRBJ2-1; D gene unclear. The CDR3 is 13 amino acids. CDR1 SGHNT and CDR2 YYREEE come from the germline V gene (reference sequence). The DNA for the CDR3 is TGTGCCAGCAGTTTGGTTCCGGACAATGAGCAGTTCTTC. Its protein is CASSLVPDNEQFF.

The chain is built from TRBV5-1 and TRBJ1-4; 9 nucleotides align to TRBD1. This CDR3 comprises 16 residues. Trimming took 7 bases from V and 2 from J; bases not matched to a gene: 9. From germline, CDR1 is SGHRS and CDR2 YFSETQ. DNA for the CDR3: TGCGCCAGCGGCGCACAGGGGGCGTCGACTAATGAAAAACTGTTTTTT. It is translated as CASGAQGASTNEKLFF.

This rearrangement joins TRBV28 to TRBJ2-1, with TRBD2 matching over 10 bases. This CDR3 is built from 12 residues. J was trimmed by 5 bases and V by 11 bases; bases with no gene match: 3. Germline V gene sequence: CDR1 MDHEN, CDR2 SYDVKM. CDR3 in DNA: TGTGCCTCCGGGACTAGCGACAATGAGCAGTTCTTC. Its translation: CASGTSDNEQFF. The variable domain in full, with the rest retrieved from reference TRBV28 and TRBJ2-1, is DVKVTQSSRYLVKRTGEKVFLECVQDMDHENMFWYRQDPGLGLRLIYFSYDVKMKEKGDIPEGYSVSREKKERFSLILESASTNQTSMYLCASGTSDNEQFFGPGTRLTVL.

This clone was recorded a few times. The CDR3 DNA is TGCAGCGTTGAGGTACAGCCCAATCAGCCCCAGCATTTT. Translation gives CSVEVQPNQPQHF. This rearrangement joins TRBV29-1 to TRBJ1-5; D gene unclear. The length of the CDR3 is 13 residues. Trimming removed 3 bases from V and 3 bases from J, with 9 bases in between. Germline V gene lookup returns CDR1 SQVTM and CDR2 ANQGSEA.

The chain recombines TRBV30 with TRBJ2-2; 8 nucleotides match TRBD1. This CDR3 has 14 amino acids. Germline V gives CDR1 GTSNPN, CDR2 SVGIG (reference sequence). V lost 4 bases to trimming and J lost 5 bases; unmatched junction nucleotides: 6. DNA of the CDR3: TGTGCCTGGAAGACAGGGGAGTGGACCGGGGAGCTGTTTTTT. This codes for CAWKTGEWTGELFF.

The chain joins TRBV30 to TRBJ1-5, with 9 positions matching TRBD1. The V and J ends lost 5 bases and 4 bases, in that order; junction bases with no gene match: 12. This CDR3 is built from 16 residues. Germline CDR1 and CDR2: GTSNPN and SVGIG (reference sequence). The CDR3 DNA reads TGTGCCTGGGTGGGCCCGGGACAGGGACCAAATCAGCCCCAGCATTTT. This sequence encodes CAWVGPGQGPNQPQHF. Variable domain in full (rest from reference TRBV30 and TRBJ1-5): SQTIHQWPATLVQPVGSPLSLECTVEGTSNPNLYWYRQAAGRGLQLLFYSVGIGQISSEVPQNLSASRPQDRQFILSSKKLLLSDSGFYLCAWVGPGQGPNQPQHFGDGTRLSIL.

The V call is TRBV30, the J call TRBJ1-5; 11 bases fit TRBD1. The ends lost 3 bases at V and 11 bases at J; junction bases unmatched: 9. Germline V gene sequence: CDR1 GTSNPN, CDR2 SVGIG (reference sequence). The CDR3 contains 14 residues. Here the CDR3 reads CAWSLGQGASTQHF. CDR3 DNA: TGTGCCTGGAGCCTCGGACAGGGGGCATCGACCCAGCATTTT.

V and J are TRBV3-1 (or the pseudogene TRBV3-2) and TRBJ2-7; 8 bases are shared with TRBD2. Germline CDR1 and CDR2: LGHDT and YNNKEL (reference sequence). J gave up 2 bases and V 3 bases, and 3 bases lay outside the gene matches. The CDR3 runs to 14 residues. CDR3 in DNA: TGTGCCAGCAGCCACCGGGGGGGGGCCTACGAGCAGTACTTC. It codes for CASSHRGGAYEQYF.

This clone has more than one count but fewer than ten. The CDR3 nucleotides are TGTGCCAGTAGTCAGACAGGGCATCAGCCCCAGCATTTT. Its protein is CASSQTGHQPQHF. The genes are TRBV19 and TRBJ1-5; 7 bases line up with TRBD1. Trimming removed 5 bases from V and 5 bases from J; junction bases left unmatched: 3. Germline loops: CDR1 LNHDA, CDR2 SQIVND (reference sequence). This CDR3 contains 13 residues.

There are a few counts of this clone. This chain connects TRBV5-1 to TRBJ1-5; D gene uncertain. Trimming left V 4 bases short and J 2 bases short, with 13 bases between. The CDR3 covers 15 residues. Looked up from germline, CDR1 is SGHRS and CDR2 is YFSETQ. In DNA form, the CDR3 reads TGCGCCAGCAGCGTCGGGTTATCTGGCAATCAGCCCCAGCATTTT. Translated, it gives CASSVGLSGNQPQHF.

This chain links TRBV9 with TRBJ2-1; perhaps TRBD2 as D (6 bases). V shed 6 bases and J shed 4 bases, with 11 bases lying between them. This CDR3 has 13 residues. The germline CDR1 and CDR2 sequences are SGDLS and YYNGEE. The CDR3 region is CASNGGVYNEQFF. CDR3 sequence (DNA): TGTGCCAGCAACGGAGGGGTTTACAATGAGCAGTTCTTC.

The gene calls are TRBV14 and TRBJ2-7; 9 nucleotides match TRBD2. Trimming at V came to 2 bases and at J to 3 bases, leaving 11 bases not matched to a gene. Germline CDR1 reads SGHDN; CDR2 reads FVKESK. This CDR3 is built from 17 residues. The DNA for the CDR3 is TGTGCCAGCAGCCAAAATGCCCTGGGAGCGGGAGGCTACGAGCAGTACTTC. Encoded protein: CASSQNALGAGGYEQYF.

J is TRBJ2-1 and V is TRBV10-1; 10 bases line up with TRBD2. The CDR3 length is 18 residues. V shed 0 bases, J shed 3 bases, and the junction held 8 bases outside the gene matches. The germline gives CDR1 WNHNN, CDR2 SYGVQD (reference sequence). The CDR3 here is CASSESLAGAPNYNEQFF. As DNA, the CDR3 is TGCGCCAGCAGTGAGTCTCTAGCGGGGGCCCCGAACTACAATGAGCAGTTCTTC.

DNA of the CDR3: TGTGCCAGCAGCTTAGGGGGACATTACACTGAAGCTTTCTTT. Translating it yields CASSLGGHYTEAFF. The J gene is TRBJ1-1, the V gene TRBV7-6; weak D call: TRBD1 (6 bases). The CDR3 extends over 14 amino acids. Germline CDR1 SGHVS, CDR2 FNYEAQ. Trimming cost V 1 base and J 3 bases, with 9 bases left between them.

This clone was seen a few times. V gene TRBV20-1 combines with J gene TRBJ2-7; a weak D match, TRBD2 (6 bases). Trimming removed 4 bases at V and 7 bases at J, with 11 bases between. CDR3 size: 11 residues. Germline values: CDR1 DFQATT, CDR2 SNEGSKA (reference sequence). CDR3 in amino acids: CSATSRGEQYF. The CDR3 DNA reads as TGCAGTGCTACCTCCCGGGGGGAGCAGTACTTC.